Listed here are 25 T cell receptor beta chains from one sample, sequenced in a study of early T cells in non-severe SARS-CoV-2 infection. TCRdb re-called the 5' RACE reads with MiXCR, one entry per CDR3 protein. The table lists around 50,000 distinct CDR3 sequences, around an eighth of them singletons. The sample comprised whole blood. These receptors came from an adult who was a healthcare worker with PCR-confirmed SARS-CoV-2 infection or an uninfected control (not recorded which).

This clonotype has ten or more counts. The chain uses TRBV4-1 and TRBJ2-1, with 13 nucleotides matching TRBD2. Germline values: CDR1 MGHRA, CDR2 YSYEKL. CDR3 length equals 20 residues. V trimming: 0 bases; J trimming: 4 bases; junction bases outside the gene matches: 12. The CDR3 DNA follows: TGCGCCAGCAGCCAAGATCGGGGGACTAGCGGGGCCCGATGGTACAATGAGCAGTTCTTC. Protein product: CASSQDRGTSGARWYNEQFF.

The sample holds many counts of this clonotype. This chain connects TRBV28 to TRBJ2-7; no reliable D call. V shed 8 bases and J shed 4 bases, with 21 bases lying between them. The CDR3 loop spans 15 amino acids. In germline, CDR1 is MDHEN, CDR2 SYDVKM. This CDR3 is CASYQSAAGFYEQYF. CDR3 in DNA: TGTGCCAGCTACCAATCGGCGGCCGGGTTTTACGAGCAGTACTTC. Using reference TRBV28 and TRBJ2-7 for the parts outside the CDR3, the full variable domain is DVKVTQSSRYLVKRTGEKVFLECVQDMDHENMFWYRQDPGLGLRLIYFSYDVKMKEKGDIPEGYSVSREKKERFSLILESASTNQTSMYLCASYQSAAGFYEQYFGPGTRLTVT.

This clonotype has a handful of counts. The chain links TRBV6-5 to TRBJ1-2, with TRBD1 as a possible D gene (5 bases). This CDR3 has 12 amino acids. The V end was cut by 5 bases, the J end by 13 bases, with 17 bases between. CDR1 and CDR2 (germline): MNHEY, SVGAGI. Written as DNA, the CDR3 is TGTGCCAGCAGTAGGCCGGGGGAGCCTCCCACCTTC. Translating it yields CASSRPGEPPTF.

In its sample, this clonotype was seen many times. CDR3: CASSFRDREYDEQYF. The CDR3 DNA follows: TGTGCCAGCAGCTTCAGGGACAGGGAGTACGACGAGCAGTACTTC. The V gene is TRBV7-9, the J gene TRBJ2-7; 9 bases are a match to TRBD1. Germline lookup yields CDR1 SEHNR and CDR2 FQNEAQ (reference sequence). V was pared by 3 bases and J by 5 bases, with 8 bases of the junction left unmatched. The CDR3 extends over 15 amino acids.

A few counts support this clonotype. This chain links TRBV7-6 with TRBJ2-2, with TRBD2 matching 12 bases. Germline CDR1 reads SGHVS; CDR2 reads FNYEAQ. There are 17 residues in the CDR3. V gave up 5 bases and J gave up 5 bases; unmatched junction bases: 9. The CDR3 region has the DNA TGTGCCAGCAGCAGCATCCCTAGCGGGGGGGCAACCGGGGAGCTGTTTTTT. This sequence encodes CASSSIPSGGATGELFF.

The chain's CDR3 is CASYPLGQASYEQYF. The CDR3 region has the DNA TGTGCCAGCTATCCCCTAGGTCAGGCCTCCTACGAGCAGTACTTC. The rearrangement joins TRBV28 to TRBJ2-7; no reliable D call. Germline assignment: CDR1 MDHEN and CDR2 SYDVKM. Trimming removed 8 bases from V and 0 bases from J, with 17 bases in between. The CDR3 contains 15 residues.

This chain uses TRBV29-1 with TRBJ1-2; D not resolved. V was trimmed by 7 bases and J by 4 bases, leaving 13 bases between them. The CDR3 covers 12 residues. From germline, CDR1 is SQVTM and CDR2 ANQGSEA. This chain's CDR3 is CSALTPPYGYTF. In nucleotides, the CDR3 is TGCAGCGCCCTGACTCCCCCCTATGGCTACACCTTC.

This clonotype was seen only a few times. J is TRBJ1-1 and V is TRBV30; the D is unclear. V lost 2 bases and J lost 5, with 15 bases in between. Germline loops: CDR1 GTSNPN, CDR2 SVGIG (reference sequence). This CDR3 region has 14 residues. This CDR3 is CAWSYGVGWTEAFF. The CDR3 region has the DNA TGTGCCTGGAGTTATGGCGTGGGTTGGACTGAAGCTTTCTTT.

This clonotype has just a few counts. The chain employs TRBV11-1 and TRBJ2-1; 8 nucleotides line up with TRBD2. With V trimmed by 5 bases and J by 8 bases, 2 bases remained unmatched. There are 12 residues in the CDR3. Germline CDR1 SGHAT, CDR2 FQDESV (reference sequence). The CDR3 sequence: CASSAGGDEQFF. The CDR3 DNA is TGTGCCAGCAGCGCCGGGGGGGATGAGCAGTTCTTC.

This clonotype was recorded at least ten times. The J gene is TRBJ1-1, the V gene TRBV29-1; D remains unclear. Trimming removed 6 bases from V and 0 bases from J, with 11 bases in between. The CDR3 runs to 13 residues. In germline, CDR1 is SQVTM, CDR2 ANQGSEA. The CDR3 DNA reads TGCAGCGTCCGTAGGGCAATGAACACTGAAGCTTTCTTT. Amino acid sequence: CSVRRAMNTEAFF.

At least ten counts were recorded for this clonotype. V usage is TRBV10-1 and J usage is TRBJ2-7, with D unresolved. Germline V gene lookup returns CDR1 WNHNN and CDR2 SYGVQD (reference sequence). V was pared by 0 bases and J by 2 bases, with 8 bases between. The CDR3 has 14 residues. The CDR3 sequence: CASSESPRAYEQYF. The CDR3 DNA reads TGCGCCAGCAGTGAGTCTCCTAGGGCCTACGAGCAGTACTTC.

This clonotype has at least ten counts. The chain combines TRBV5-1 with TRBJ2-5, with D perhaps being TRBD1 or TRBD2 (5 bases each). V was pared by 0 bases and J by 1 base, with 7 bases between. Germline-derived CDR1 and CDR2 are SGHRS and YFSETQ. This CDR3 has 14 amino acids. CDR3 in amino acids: CASSLEGTQETQYF. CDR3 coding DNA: TGCGCCAGCAGCTTGGAAGGGACCCAAGAGACCCAGTACTTC.

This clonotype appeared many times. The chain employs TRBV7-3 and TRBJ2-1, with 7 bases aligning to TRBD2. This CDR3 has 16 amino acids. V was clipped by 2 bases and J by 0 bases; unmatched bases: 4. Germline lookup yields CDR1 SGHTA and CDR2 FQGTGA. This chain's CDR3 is CASSLRGDSSYNEQFF. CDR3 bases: TGTGCCAGCAGCTTACGGGGGGATAGCTCCTACAATGAGCAGTTCTTC.

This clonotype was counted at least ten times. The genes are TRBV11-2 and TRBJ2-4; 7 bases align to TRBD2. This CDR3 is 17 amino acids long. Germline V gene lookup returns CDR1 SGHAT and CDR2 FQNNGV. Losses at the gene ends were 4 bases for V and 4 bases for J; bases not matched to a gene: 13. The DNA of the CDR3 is TGTGCCAGCAGCTCAACCTCCGTCGGGGGAGGGAAAAACATTCAGTACTTC. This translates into CASSSTSVGGGKNIQYF.

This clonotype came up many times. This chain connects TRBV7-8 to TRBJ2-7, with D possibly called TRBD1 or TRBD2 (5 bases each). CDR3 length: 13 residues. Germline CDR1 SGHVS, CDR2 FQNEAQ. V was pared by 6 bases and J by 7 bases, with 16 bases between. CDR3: CASSWDANGEQYF. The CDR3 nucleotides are TGTGCCAGCAGTTGGGACGCCAATGGGGAGCAGTACTTC.

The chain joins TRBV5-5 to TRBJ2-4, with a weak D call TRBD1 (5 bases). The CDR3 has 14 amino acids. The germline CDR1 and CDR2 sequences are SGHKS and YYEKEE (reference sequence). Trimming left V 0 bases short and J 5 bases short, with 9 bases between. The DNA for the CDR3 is TGTGCCAGCAGCTTGGTGGGGCAAGAAAACATTCAGTACTTC. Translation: CASSLVGQENIQYF. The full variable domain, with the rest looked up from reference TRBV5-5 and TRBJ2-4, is DAGVTQSPTHLIKTRGQQVTLRCSPISGHKSVSWYQQVLGQGPQFIFQYYEKEERGRGNFPDRFSARQFPNYSSELNVNALLLGDSALYLCASSLVGQENIQYFGAGTRLSVL.

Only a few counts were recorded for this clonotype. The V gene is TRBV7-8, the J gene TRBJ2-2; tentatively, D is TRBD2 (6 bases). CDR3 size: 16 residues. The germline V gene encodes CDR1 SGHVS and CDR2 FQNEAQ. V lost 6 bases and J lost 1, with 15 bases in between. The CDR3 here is CASRTRTGLNTGELFF. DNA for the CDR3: TGTGCCAGCAGGACACGGACGGGACTGAACACCGGGGAGCTGTTTTTT.

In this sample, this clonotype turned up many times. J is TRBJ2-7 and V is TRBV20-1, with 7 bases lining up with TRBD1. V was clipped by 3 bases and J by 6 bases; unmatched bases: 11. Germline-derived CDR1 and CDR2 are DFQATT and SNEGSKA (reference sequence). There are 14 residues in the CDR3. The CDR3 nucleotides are TGCAGTGCTAGGCACCAGACAGGGTTGGGCGAGCAGTACTTC. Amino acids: CSARHQTGLGEQYF.

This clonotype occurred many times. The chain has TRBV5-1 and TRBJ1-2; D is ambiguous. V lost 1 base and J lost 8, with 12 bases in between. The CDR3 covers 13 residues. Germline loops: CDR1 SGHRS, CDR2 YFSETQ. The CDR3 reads CASSLPNPEGYTF. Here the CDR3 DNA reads TGCGCCAGCAGCTTGCCCAATCCGGAAGGCTACACCTTC.

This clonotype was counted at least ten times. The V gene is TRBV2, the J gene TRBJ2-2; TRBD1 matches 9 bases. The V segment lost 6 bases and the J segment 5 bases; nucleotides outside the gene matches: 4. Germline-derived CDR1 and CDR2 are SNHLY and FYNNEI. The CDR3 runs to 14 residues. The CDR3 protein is CASRQGAETGELFF. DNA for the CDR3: TGTGCCAGCAGACAGGGGGCAGAAACCGGGGAGCTGTTTTTT.

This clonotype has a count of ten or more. The CDR3 nucleotides are TGTGCCAGCAGCGATCTAGCGGGAGCCACCGGGGAGCTGTTTTTT. Translation: CASSDLAGATGELFF. The genes are TRBV7-3 and TRBJ2-2; 10 nucleotides align to TRBD2. CDR1 is SGHTA, CDR2 FQGTGA, per germline. V was pared by 5 bases and J by 4 bases, with 4 bases of the junction left unmatched. CDR3 length: 15 amino acids.

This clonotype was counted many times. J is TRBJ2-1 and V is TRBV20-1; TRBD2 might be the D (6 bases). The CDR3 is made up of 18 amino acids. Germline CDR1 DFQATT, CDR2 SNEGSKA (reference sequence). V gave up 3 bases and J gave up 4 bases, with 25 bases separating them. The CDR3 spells CSASFPSTTGVVYNEQFF. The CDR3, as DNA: TGCAGTGCTAGCTTCCCCAGTACAACGGGGGTGGTGTACAATGAGCAGTTCTTC.

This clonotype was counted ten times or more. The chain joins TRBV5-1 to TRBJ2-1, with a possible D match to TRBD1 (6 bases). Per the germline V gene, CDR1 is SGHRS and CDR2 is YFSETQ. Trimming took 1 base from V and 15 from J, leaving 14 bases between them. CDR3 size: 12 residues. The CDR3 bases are TGCGCCAGCAGCTTGCTCCAGGGGCCCGTGTTCTTC. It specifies CASSLLQGPVFF.

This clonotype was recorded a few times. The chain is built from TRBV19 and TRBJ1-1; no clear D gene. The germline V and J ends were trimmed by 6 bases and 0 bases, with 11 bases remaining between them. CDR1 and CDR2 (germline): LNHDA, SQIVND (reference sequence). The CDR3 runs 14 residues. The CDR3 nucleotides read TGTGCCAGTAGAAGCGGTCAGATGAACACTGAAGCTTTCTTT. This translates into CASRSGQMNTEAFF.

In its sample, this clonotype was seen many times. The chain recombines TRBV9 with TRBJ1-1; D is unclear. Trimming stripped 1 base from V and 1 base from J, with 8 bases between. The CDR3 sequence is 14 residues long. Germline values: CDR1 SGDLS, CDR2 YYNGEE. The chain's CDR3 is CASSVNNANTEAFF. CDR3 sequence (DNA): TGTGCCAGCAGCGTAAATAACGCGAACACTGAAGCTTTCTTT.